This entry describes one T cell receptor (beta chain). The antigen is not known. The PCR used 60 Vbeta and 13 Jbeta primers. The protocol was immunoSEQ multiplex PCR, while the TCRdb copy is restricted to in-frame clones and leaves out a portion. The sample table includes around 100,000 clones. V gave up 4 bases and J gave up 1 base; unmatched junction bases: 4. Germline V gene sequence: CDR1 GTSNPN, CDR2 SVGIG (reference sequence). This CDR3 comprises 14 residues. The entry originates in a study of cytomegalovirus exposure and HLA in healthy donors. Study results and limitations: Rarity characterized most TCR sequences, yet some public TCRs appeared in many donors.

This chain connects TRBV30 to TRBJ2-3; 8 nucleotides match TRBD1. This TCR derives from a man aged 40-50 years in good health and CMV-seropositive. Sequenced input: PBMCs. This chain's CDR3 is CAWNQDRGTDTQYF. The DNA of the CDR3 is TGTGCCTGGAACCAGGACAGGGGCACAGATACGCAGTATTTT.